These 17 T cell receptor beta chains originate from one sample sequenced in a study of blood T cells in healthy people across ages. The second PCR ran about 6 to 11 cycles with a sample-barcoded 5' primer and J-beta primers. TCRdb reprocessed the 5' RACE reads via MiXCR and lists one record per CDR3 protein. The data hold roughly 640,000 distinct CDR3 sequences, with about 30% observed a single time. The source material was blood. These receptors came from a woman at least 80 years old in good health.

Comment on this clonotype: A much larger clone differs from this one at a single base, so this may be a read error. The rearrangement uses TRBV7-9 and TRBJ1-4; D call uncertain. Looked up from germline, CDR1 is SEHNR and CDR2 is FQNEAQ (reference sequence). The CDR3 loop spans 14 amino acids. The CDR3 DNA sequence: TGTGCCAGCAGCTTACTGCTCCCAACCGAAAAACCGTTTTTT. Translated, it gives CASSLLLPTEKPFF. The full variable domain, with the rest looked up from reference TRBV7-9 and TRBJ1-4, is DTGVSQNPRHKITKRGQNVTFRCDPISEHNRLYWYRQTLGQGPEFLTYFQNEAQLEKSRLLSDRFSAERPKGSFSTLEIQRTEQGDSAMYLCASSLLLPTEKPFFGSGTQLSVL.

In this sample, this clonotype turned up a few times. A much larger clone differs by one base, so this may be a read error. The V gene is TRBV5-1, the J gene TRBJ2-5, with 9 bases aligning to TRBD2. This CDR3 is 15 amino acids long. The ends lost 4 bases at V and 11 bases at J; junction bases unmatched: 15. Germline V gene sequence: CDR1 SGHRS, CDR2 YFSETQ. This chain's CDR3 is CASSVGTSLKDEQYF. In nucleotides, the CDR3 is TGCGCCAGCAGCGTGGGGACTAGCCTGAAGGATGAGCAGTACTTC.

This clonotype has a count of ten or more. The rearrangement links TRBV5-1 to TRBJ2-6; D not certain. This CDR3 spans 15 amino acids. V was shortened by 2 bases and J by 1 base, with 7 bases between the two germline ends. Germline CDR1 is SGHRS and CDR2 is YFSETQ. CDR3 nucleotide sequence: TGCGCCAGCAGCTTCCAGACTTCTGGGGCCAACGTCCTGACTTTC. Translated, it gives CASSFQTSGANVLTF.

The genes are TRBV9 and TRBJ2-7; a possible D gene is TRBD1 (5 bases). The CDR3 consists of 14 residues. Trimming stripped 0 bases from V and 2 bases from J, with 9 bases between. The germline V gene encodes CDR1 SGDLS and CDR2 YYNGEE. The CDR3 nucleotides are TGTGCCAGCAGCGTAGGACAGTCACCCTACGAGCAGTACTTC. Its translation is CASSVGQSPYEQYF.

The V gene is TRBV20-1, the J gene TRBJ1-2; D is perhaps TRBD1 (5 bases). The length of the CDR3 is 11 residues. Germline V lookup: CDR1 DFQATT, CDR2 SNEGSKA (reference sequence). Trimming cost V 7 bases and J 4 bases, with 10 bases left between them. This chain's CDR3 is CSVTRGYGYTF. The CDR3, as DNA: TGCAGTGTTACAAGGGGCTATGGCTACACCTTC.

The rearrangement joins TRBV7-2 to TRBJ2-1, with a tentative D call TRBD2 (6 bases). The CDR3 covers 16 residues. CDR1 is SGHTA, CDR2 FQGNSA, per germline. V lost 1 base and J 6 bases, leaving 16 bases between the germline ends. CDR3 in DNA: TGTGCCAGCAGCTTAGGTGGGGCGGGGAAGCCCAATGAGCAGTTCTTC. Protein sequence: CASSLGGAGKPNEQFF.

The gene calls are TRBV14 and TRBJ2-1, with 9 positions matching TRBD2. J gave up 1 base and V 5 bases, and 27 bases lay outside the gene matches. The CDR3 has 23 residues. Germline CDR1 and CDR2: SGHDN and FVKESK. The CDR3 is CASSRSRVGVVVAGVESYNEQFF. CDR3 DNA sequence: TGTGCCAGCAGCAGATCCCGTGTAGGTGTGGTGGTAGCGGGGGTAGAATCCTACAATGAGCAGTTCTTC.

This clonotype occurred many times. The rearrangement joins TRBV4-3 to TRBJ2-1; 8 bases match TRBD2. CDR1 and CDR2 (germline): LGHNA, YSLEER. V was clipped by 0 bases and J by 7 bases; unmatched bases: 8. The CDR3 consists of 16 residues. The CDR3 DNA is TGCGCCAGCAGCCAAGATGGAGCGGGGGCTGGGAATGAGCAGTTCTTC. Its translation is CASSQDGAGAGNEQFF.

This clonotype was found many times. The DNA of the CDR3 is TGTGCCAGCAGCCGAAGACAGGGATTAGCTGAGCAGTTCTTC. It is translated as CASSRRQGLAEQFF. The chain employs TRBV7-2 and TRBJ2-1, with 7 bases that match TRBD1. Germline lookup yields CDR1 SGHTA and CDR2 FQGNSA. The CDR3 length is 14 residues. Losses at the gene ends were 5 bases for V and 9 bases for J; bases not matched to a gene: 10.

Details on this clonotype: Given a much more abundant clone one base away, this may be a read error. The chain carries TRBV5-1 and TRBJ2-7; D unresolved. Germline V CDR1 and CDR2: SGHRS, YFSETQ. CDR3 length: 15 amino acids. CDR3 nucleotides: TGCGCCAGCAGCTTTGGCGTCAACACGGCCTACGAGCGGTACTTC. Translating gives CASSFGVNTAYERYF.

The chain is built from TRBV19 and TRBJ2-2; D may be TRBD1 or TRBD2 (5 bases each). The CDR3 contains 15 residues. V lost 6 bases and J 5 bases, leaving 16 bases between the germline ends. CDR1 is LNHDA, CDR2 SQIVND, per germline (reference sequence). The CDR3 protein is CASRSGAGKTGELFF. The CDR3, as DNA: TGTGCCAGTAGAAGTGGGGCGGGTAAAACCGGGGAGCTGTTTTTT. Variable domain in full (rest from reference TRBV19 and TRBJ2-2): DGGITQSPKYLFRKEGQNVTLSCEQNLNHDAMYWYRQDPGQGLRLIYYSQIVNDFQKGDIAEGYSVSREKKESFPLTVTSAQKNPTAFYLCASRSGAGKTGELFFGEGSRLTVL.

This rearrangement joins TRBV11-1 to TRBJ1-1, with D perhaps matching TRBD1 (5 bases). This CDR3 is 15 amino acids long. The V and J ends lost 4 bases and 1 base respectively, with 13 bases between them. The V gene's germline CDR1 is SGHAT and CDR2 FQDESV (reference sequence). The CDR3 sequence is CASSSETATNTEAFF. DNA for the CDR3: TGTGCCAGCAGCTCCGAGACAGCAACGAACACTGAAGCTTTCTTT.

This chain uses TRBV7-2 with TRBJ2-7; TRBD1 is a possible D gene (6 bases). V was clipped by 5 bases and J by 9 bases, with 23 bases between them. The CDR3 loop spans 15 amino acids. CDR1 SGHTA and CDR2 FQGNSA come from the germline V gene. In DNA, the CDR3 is TGTGCCAGCAGCCCCCCCGGGACATTACTAGGGGGGCAGTACTTC. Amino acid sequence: CASSPPGTLLGGQYF.

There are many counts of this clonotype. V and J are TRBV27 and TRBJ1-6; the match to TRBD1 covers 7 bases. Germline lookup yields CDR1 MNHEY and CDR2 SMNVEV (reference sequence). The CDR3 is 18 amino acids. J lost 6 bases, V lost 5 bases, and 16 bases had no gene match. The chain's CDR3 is CASSPYSGTVSLNSPLHF. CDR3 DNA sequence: TGTGCCAGCAGTCCTTACTCCGGGACAGTGAGCCTTAATTCACCCCTCCACTTT.

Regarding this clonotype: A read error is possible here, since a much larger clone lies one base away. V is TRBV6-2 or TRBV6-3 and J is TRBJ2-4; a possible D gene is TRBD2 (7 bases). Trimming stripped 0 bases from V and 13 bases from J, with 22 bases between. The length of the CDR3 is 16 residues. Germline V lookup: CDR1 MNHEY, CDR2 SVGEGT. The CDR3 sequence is CASSYSGGVIYNEQYF. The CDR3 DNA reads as TGTGCCAGCAGTTACTCAGGGGGGGTAATCTACAATGAGCAGTACTTC.

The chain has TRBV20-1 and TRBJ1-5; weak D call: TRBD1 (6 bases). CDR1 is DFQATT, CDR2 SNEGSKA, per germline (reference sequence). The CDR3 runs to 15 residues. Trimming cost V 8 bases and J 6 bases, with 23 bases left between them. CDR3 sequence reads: CSTRGVGGRGQPQHF. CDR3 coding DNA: TGCAGTACTCGGGGAGTGGGGGGGCGCGGTCAGCCCCAGCATTTT.

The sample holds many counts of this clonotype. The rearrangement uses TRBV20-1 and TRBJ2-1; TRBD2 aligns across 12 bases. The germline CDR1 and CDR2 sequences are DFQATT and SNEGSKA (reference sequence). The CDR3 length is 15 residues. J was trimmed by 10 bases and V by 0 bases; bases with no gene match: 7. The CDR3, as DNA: TGCAGTGCTAGAGATCCAGCTAGCGGGGGGGCAGAGCAGTTCTTC. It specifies CSARDPASGGAEQFF.